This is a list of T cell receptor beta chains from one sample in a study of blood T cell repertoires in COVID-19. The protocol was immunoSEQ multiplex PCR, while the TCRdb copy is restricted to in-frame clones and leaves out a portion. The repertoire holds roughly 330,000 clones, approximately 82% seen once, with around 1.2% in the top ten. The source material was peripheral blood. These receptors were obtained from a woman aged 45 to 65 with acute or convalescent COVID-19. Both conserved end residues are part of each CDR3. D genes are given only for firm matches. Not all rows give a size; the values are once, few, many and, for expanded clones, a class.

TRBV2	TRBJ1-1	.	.	CASSEGTSEF	TGTGCCAGCAGTGAAGGGACATCGGAATTT
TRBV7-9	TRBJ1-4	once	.	CASSSQDRGNEKLFF	TGTGCCAGCAGCTCCCAGGACAGAGGGAATGAAAAACTGTTTTTT
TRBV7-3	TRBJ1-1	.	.	CASSLLSGTPNTEAFF	TGTGCCAGCAGCTTACTAAGCGGGACTCCTAACACTGAAGCTTTCTTT
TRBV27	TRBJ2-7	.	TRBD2	CASSPSLAGGREQYF	TGTGCCAGCAGTCCATCACTAGCGGGAGGCCGCGAGCAGTACTTC
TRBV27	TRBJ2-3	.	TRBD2	CASSLLAGGTDTQYF	TGTGCCAGCAGTTTACTAGCGGGGGGCACAGATACGCAGTATTTT
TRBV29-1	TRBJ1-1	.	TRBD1	CSARTGMNTEAFF	TGCAGCGCCCGGACAGGCATGAACACTGAAGCTTTCTTT
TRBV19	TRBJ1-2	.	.	CASSFTTGVYGYTF	TGTGCCAGTAGCTTCACGACAGGTGTCTATGGCTACACCTTC
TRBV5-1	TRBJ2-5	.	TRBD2	CASRRGLAGEETQYF	TGCGCCAGCAGAAGAGGACTAGCGGGGGAAGAGACCCAGTACTTC
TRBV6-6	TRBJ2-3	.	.	CASSSPELVTDTQYF	TGTGCCAGCAGTTCCCCCGAGCTCGTCACAGATACGCAGTATTTT
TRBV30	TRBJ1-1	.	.	CAWSASTEAFF	TGTGCCTGGAGTGCCTCCACTGAAGCTTTCTTT
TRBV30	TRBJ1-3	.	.	CAWSPSVVSGNTIYF	TGTGCCTGGAGTCCCTCGGTCGTCTCTGGAAACACCATATATTTT
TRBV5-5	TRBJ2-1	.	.	CASSRAIAGPGSNEQFF	TGTGCCAGCAGCCGTGCGATTGCGGGGCCTGGATCCAATGAGCAGTTCTTC
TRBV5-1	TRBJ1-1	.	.	CASSAGPAREAFF	TGCGCCAGCAGCGCGGGACCCGCACGTGAAGCTTTCTTT
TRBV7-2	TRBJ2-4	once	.	CASSSPQVNLAKNIQYF	TGTGCCAGCAGCTCACCACAGGTGAACTTAGCCAAAAACATTCAGTACTTC
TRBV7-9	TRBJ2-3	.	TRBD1	CASSLTQTGGTDTQYF	TGTGCCAGCAGCTTAACGCAGACAGGGGGCACAGATACGCAGTATTTT
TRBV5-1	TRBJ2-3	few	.	CASSRPGEITDTQYF	TGCGCCAGCAGCCGCCCCGGGGAGATCACAGATACGCAGTATTTT
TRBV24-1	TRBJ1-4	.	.	CATSDSRGEEKLFF	TGTGCCACCAGTGATTCCCGGGGAGAGGAAAAACTGTTTTTT
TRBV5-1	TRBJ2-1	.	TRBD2	CASSQRGLRVYGEQFF	TGCGCCAGCAGCCAGCGGGGCCTTCGAGTCTACGGTGAGCAGTTCTTC
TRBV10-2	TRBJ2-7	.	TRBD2	CASSEGTSGIYEQYF	TGCGCCAGCAGTGAGGGGACTAGCGGGATCTACGAGCAGTACTTC
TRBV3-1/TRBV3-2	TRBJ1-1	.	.	CASSRWGRGDTEAFF	TGTGCCAGCAGCCGCTGGGGTCGGGGGGACACTGAAGCTTTCTTT
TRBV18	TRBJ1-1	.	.	CASSPLQGLEAFF	TGTGCCAGCTCACCTCTGCAGGGCCTTGAAGCTTTCTTT
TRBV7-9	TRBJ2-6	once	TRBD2	CASSPRGLGTGANVLTF	TGTGCCAGCAGCCCCCGTGGACTAGGGACCGGGGCCAACGTCCTGACTTTC
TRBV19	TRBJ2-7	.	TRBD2	CASSLGLVYEQYF	TGTGCCAGTAGTTTGGGACTAGTCTACGAGCAGTACTTC
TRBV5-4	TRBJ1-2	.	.	CASSLEGTANYGYTF	TGTGCCAGCAGCTTGGAGGGGACTGCCAACTATGGCTACACCTTC
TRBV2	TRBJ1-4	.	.	CASSEGQGYGKLFF	TGTGCCAGCAGTGAGGGGCAGGGGTACGGAAAACTGTTTTTT
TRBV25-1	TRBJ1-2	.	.	CASSSTTGDGYTF	TGTGCCAGCAGCTCAACCACAGGAGATGGCTACACCTTC
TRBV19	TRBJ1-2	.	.	CASSIGRGNYGYTF	TGTGCCAGTAGTATAGGCAGGGGTAACTATGGCTACACCTTC
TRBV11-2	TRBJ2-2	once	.	CASSLMVATNTGELFF	TGTGCCAGCAGCTTAATGGTAGCGACTAACACCGGGGAGCTGTTTTTT
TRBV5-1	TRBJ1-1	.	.	CASSSGTSNTEAFF	TGCGCCAGCAGTTCCGGGACATCGAACACTGAAGCTTTCTTT
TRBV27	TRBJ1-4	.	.	CASSSELTGKGQLFF	TGTGCCAGCAGTTCCGAATTGACAGGAAAAGGACAGCTGTTTTTT
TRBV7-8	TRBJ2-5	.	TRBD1	CASSKQGLGTQYF	TGTGCCAGCAGCAAACAGGGGCTCGGGACCCAGTACTTC
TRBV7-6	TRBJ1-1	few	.	CASSVRVSGAMNTEAFF	TGTGCCAGCAGCGTTAGAGTGTCAGGGGCCATGAACACTGAAGCTTTCTTT
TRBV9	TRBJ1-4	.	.	CASSVGFAGDEKLFF	TGTGCCAGCAGCGTAGGATTCGCAGGGGATGAAAAACTGTTTTTT
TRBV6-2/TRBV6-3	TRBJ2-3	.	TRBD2	CASSPFLAGDRDTQYF	TGTGCCAGCAGCCCTTTTCTAGCGGGAGACAGAGATACGCAGTATTTT
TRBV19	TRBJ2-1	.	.	CASSITAYNEQFF	TGTGCCAGTAGTATAACAGCCTACAATGAGCAGTTCTTC
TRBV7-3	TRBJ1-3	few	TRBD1	CASSLPDREVGNTIYF	TGTGCCAGCAGCTTGCCGGACAGGGAAGTTGGAAACACCATATATTTT
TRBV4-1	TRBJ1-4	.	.	CASSQDRAANEKLFF	TGCGCCAGCAGCCAAGACAGGGCCGCTAATGAAAAACTGTTTTTT
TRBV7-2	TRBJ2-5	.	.	CASSLEMRATQYF	TGTGCCAGCAGCTTAGAAATGAGGGCAACCCAGTACTTC
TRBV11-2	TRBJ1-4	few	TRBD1	CASSLVGTGFGNEKLFF	TGTGCCAGCAGCTTAGTAGGGACAGGATTCGGTAATGAAAAACTGTTTTTT
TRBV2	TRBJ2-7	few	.	CASMRQETTYEQYF	TGTGCCAGCATGAGACAGGAAACTACCTACGAGCAGTACTTC
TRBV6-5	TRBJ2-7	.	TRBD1	CASGGQVTSYEQYF	TGTGCCAGCGGGGGACAGGTGACATCCTACGAGCAGTACTTC
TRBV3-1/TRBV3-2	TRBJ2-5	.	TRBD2	CASSQDRWTSGGQETQYF	TGTGCCAGCAGCCAAGATCGGTGGACTAGCGGGGGCCAAGAGACCCAGTACTTC
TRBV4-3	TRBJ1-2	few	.	CASSQEGAGNYGYTF	TGCGCCAGCAGCCAAGAAGGGGCAGGGAACTATGGCTACACCTTC
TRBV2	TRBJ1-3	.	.	CASSEARGNTIYF	TGTGCCAGCAGTGAAGCGCGCGGAAACACCATATATTTT
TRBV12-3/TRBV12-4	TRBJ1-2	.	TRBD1	CASSSTGGYGYTF	TGTGCCAGCAGTTCAACAGGGGGCTATGGCTACACCTTC
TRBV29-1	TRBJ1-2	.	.	CSAPDRLSLANYGYTF	TGCAGCGCTCCGGACAGATTGTCGCTAGCTAACTATGGCTACACCTTC